The 15 T cell receptor beta chains below come from one sample, sequenced in a study of T-cell reconstitution after alpha-beta-depleted transplantation in children listed by TCRdb under 2016. What the treatment or condition label conveys for this sample: allogeneic hematopoietic cell transplantation with graft depleted of TCRalphabeta T cells and CD19 B cells. The library was made by PCR. Sequencing was performed on an Illumina HiSeq 2500. TCR library preparation used molecular barcoding, with unique molecular identifiers applied to normalize quantification of the TCRbeta repertoire. TCRdb reran the public reads through fastp at Q25 and MiXCR, keeping productive beta chains. Here each entry gathers all rows of one CDR3 protein and keeps the most common genes and DNA. Within this sample are about 76,000 distinct CDR3 sequences, with roughly 14% of them counted one time only. The ten largest clones add up to about 25% of the sample.

The starting material was PBMCs, mostly from graft donor cells, obtained 180 days after TCRalphabeta/CD19-depleted stem cell transplant. All receptors come from a male patient aged 2-15 years who had a stem cell transplant for acute lymphoblastic leukemia, so the T cells may come from the graft donor.

The chain combines TRBV5-1 with TRBJ2-3; 10 bases align to TRBD2. The V and J ends lost 2 bases and 3 bases, in that order; junction bases with no gene match: 3. Per the germline V gene, CDR1 is SGHRS and CDR2 is YFSETQ. The CDR3 totals 15 residues. The DNA for the CDR3 is TGCGCCAGCAGCTTTAGCGGGAGGAAAACAGATACGCAGTATTTT. Amino acids: CASSFSGRKTDTQYF.

The table lists this clonotype with a few counts. CDR3: CAISEQGAALGVYGYTF. The CDR3 DNA sequence: TGTGCCATCAGTGAACAGGGGGCGGCTTTAGGGGTCTATGGCTACACCTTC. The chain couples TRBV10-3 to TRBJ1-2; 9 bases are shared with TRBD1. The CDR3 covers 17 residues. From germline, CDR1 is ENHRY and CDR2 SYGVKD. J lost 4 bases, V lost 3 bases, and 12 bases had no gene match.

The sample holds a few counts of this clonotype. The chain employs TRBV5-1 and TRBJ2-2, with 11 bases aligning to TRBD1. This CDR3 has 19 residues. The germline V gene has CDR1 SGHRS and CDR2 YFSETQ. After removal of 5 bases from V and 6 bases from J, the junction contained 18 bases not matched to a gene. CDR3 nucleotides: TGCGCCAGCAGGATCCGGACAGGGGGCGCAACTTCCAGGTCCGGGGAGCTGTTTTTT. The encoded protein is CASRIRTGGATSRSGELFF.

This clonotype was observed a few times. The rearrangement links TRBV6-2 or TRBV6-3 to TRBJ1-6; 7 nucleotides align to TRBD1. CDR1 and CDR2 from the germline V gene are MNHEY and SVGEGT. Germline trimming cut 6 bases from V and 7 bases from J; bases unmatched to any gene: 6. The CDR3 is 14 residues long. CDR3 coding DNA: TGTGCCAGCAGACAACCGGGACAGAATTCACCCCTCCACTTT. It specifies CASRQPGQNSPLHF.

The chain employs TRBV29-1 and TRBJ2-3, with TRBD2 matching over 13 bases. Germline V gene sequence: CDR1 SQVTM, CDR2 ANQGSEA. This CDR3 comprises 20 residues. Trimming cost V 3 bases and J 5 bases; bases outside gene matches: 20. The CDR3 protein is CSVDRDSPGRTSGSKDTQYF. As DNA, the CDR3 is TGCAGCGTTGACCGGGACAGTCCAGGGCGGACTAGCGGGAGTAAAGATACGCAGTATTTT.

This clonotype has more than one count but fewer than ten. This rearrangement joins TRBV7-2 to TRBJ2-7, with 13 bases aligning to TRBD2. J gave up 11 bases and V 3 bases, and 4 bases lay outside the gene matches. The length of the CDR3 is 13 residues. Germline V gene sequence: CDR1 SGHTA, CDR2 FQGNSA. The CDR3 is CASSFRTSGSKYF. For the CDR3, the DNA is TGTGCCAGCAGCTTCCGGACTAGCGGGAGTAAGTACTTC.

The table lists this clonotype with many counts. This chain connects TRBV7-9 to TRBJ2-7; D tentatively fits TRBD1 or TRBD2 (5 bases each). The CDR3 has 12 amino acids. The germline CDR1 and CDR2 sequences are SEHNR and FQNEAQ (reference sequence). The V and J ends lost 3 bases and 6 bases respectively, with 9 bases between them. CDR3 protein: CASSLGRREQYF. CDR3 coding DNA: TGTGCCAGCAGCTTGGGACGACGCGAGCAGTACTTC.

This clonotype was found a few times. The chain combines TRBV6-1 with TRBJ1-2; 7 positions agree with TRBD1. Germline V CDR1 and CDR2: MNHNS, SASEGT. V lost 7 bases to trimming and J lost 7 bases; unmatched junction nucleotides: 9. CDR3 length: 13 amino acids. The CDR3 nucleotides read TGTGCCAGCATAAACGGACAGGCACTTGGCTACACCTTC. It specifies CASINGQALGYTF.

With regard to this clonotype: A much larger clone lies one base from this, so it may be a read error. The chain joins TRBV20-1 to TRBJ2-7; TRBD2 matches at 13 bases. J lost 5 bases, V lost 6 bases, and 13 bases had no gene match. CDR3 size: 16 residues. Germline V gene data show CDR1 as DFQATT and CDR2 as SNEGSKA (reference sequence). The CDR3 here is CSATPELAGGFNEQYF. Here the CDR3 DNA reads TGCAGTGCCACACCGGAACTAGCGGGAGGGTTCAACGAGCAGTACTTC.

The CDR3 reads CASSLWGAQGHF. In DNA, the CDR3 is TGTGCCAGCAGTTTATGGGGAGCCCAAGGGCATTTT. The chain couples TRBV28 to TRBJ1-5; D unresolved. Looked up from germline, CDR1 is MDHEN and CDR2 is SYDVKM. The V and J ends lost 0 bases and 15 bases respectively, with 12 bases between them. This CDR3 is 12 amino acids long.

This clonotype was observed many times. The rearrangement uses TRBV20-1 and TRBJ1-1; tentatively, D is TRBD1 (5 bases). The CDR3 spans 15 residues. Germline CDR1 DFQATT, CDR2 SNEGSKA (reference sequence). V lost 6 bases and J 0 bases, leaving 17 bases between the germline ends. The CDR3 DNA is TGCAGTGCCACTACGCGGCAGGGTCTGAACACTGAAGCTTTCTTT. Protein: CSATTRQGLNTEAFF.

This chain connects TRBV29-1 to TRBJ2-2; TRBD2 aligns across 10 bases. CDR1 is SQVTM and CDR2 is ANQGSEA in the germline V gene. The CDR3 loop spans 14 amino acids. J gave up 4 bases and V 7 bases, and 6 bases lay outside the gene matches. CDR3 amino acids: CSAASGRSTGELFF. Written as DNA, the CDR3 is TGCAGCGCTGCTAGCGGGAGATCCACCGGGGAGCTGTTTTTT.

The chain uses TRBV5-1 and TRBJ2-1, with 8 bases aligning to TRBD2. CDR1 and CDR2 from the germline V gene are SGHRS and YFSETQ. Unmatched junction bases numbered 19, after V lost 4 bases and J lost 7 bases. The CDR3 has 18 residues. The CDR3 here is CASSRRLHVAGPGNEQFF. CDR3 nucleotides: TGCGCCAGCAGCCGTAGACTGCATGTAGCGGGGCCTGGGAATGAGCAGTTCTTC.

This chain uses TRBV6-2 or TRBV6-3 with TRBJ2-2; TRBD1 aligns across 7 bases. The CDR3 has 14 amino acids. The V gene end was trimmed by 7 bases and the J gene end by 2 bases; junction bases not matched to a gene: 4. Germline V lookup: CDR1 MNHEY, CDR2 SVGEGT. The chain's CDR3 is CASKQGLNTGELFF. Here the CDR3 DNA reads TGTGCCAGCAAACAGGGGCTTAACACCGGGGAGCTGTTTTTT.

This clonotype was detected ten times or more. CDR3: CASSSLPLRDRVKKGTDTQYF. In DNA form, the CDR3 reads TGTGCCAGCAGTTCTTTGCCTCTCCGGGACAGGGTAAAGAAGGGGACAGATACGCAGTATTTT. V gene TRBV12-3 or TRBV12-4 combines with J gene TRBJ2-3, with 9 bases lining up with TRBD1. J lost 3 bases, V lost 4 bases, and 23 bases had no gene match. The length of the CDR3 is 21 residues.